Listed below are T cell receptor beta chains from one sample, sequenced in a study of beta chain features in type 1 diabetes. The protocol was immunoSEQ multiplex PCR, while the TCRdb copy is restricted to in-frame clones and leaves out a portion. The table has 600,000 to 650,000 clones, about 16% seen once. The specimen was naive CD4+ T cells from blood. The receptors derive from a man younger than 35 in good health. CDR3s include the opening cysteine and the closing phenylalanine or tryptophan. Each record gives: V gene, clone size, J gene, D gene, CDR3 DNA, CDR3 protein. A D gene is named only where the DNA matches it firmly. Not every row has a clone size; where given, it reads once, few, many or a size class.

V gene: TRBV2
clone size: few
J gene: TRBJ2-7
D gene: .
CDR3 DNA: TGTGCCAGCAGTGATGGTTCTTACGAGCAGTACTTC
CDR3 protein: CASSDGSYEQYF

V gene: TRBV28
clone size: .
J gene: TRBJ2-7
D gene: .
CDR3 DNA: TGTGCCAGCAGGGGACCCTTCTACGAGCAGTACTTC
CDR3 protein: CASRGPFYEQYF

V gene: TRBV28
clone size: .
J gene: TRBJ2-7
D gene: TRBD1
CDR3 DNA: TGTGCCAGCAGTTTTACCGGGACAGCCTACGAGCAGTACTTC
CDR3 protein: CASSFTGTAYEQYF

V gene: TRBV6-5
clone size: few
J gene: TRBJ1-4
D gene: .
CDR3 DNA: TGTGCCAGCAGAGCAGACGAAAAACTGTTTTTT
CDR3 protein: CASRADEKLFF

V gene: TRBV27
clone size: .
J gene: TRBJ2-1
D gene: .
CDR3 DNA: TGTGCCAGCAGTGAAAGCTCCTACAATGAGCAGTTCTTC
CDR3 protein: CASSESSYNEQFF

V gene: TRBV30
clone size: few
J gene: TRBJ2-4
D gene: TRBD2
CDR3 DNA: TGTGCCTGGAGCGCTGGACTAGCGGGGGGATCTAACATTCAGTACTTC
CDR3 protein: CAWSAGLAGGSNIQYF

V gene: TRBV7-9
clone size: few
J gene: TRBJ2-7
D gene: .
CDR3 DNA: TGTGCCAGCAGCTTAGCCTACAGGGGGGGTTCCTACGAGCAGTACTTC
CDR3 protein: CASSLAYRGGSYEQYF

V gene: TRBV5-1
clone size: few
J gene: TRBJ2-7
D gene: .
CDR3 DNA: TGCGCCAGCAGCTTTCGACCCCAGCCGGACGAGCAGTACTTC
CDR3 protein: CASSFRPQPDEQYF

V gene: TRBV2
clone size: many
J gene: TRBJ1-4
D gene: .
CDR3 DNA: TGTGCCAGCAACCGGGATGATGAAAAACTGTTTTTT
CDR3 protein: CASNRDDEKLFF

V gene: TRBV7-2
clone size: few
J gene: TRBJ1-2
D gene: .
CDR3 DNA: TGTGCCAGCAGCTTAGAGTCTATTTATGGCTACACCTTC
CDR3 protein: CASSLESIYGYTF

V gene: TRBV7-3
clone size: .
J gene: TRBJ2-1
D gene: TRBD2
CDR3 DNA: TGTGCCAGCAGCTGGTCCGGGACTAGCTATTACAATGAGCAGTTCTTC
CDR3 protein: CASSWSGTSYYNEQFF

V gene: TRBV18
clone size: .
J gene: TRBJ2-5
D gene: .
CDR3 DNA: TGTGCCAGCTCACCTCGTCAACAGCAAGAGACCCAGTACTTC
CDR3 protein: CASSPRQQQETQYF

V gene: TRBV9
clone size: .
J gene: TRBJ2-1
D gene: TRBD1
CDR3 DNA: TGTGCCAGCAGCGCCCAGGACAGGCCGTCCTACAATGAGCAGTTCTTC
CDR3 protein: CASSAQDRPSYNEQFF

V gene: TRBV6-5
clone size: .
J gene: TRBJ1-6
D gene: .
CDR3 DNA: TGTGCCAGCAGTTACTCGGGAGGGACCCATTCACCCCTCCACTTT
CDR3 protein: CASSYSGGTHSPLHF

V gene: TRBV7-2
clone size: .
J gene: TRBJ1-3
D gene: .
CDR3 DNA: TGTGCCAGCAGCCGGGACTCTGGAAACACCATATATTTT
CDR3 protein: CASSRDSGNTIYF

V gene: TRBV11-2
clone size: few
J gene: TRBJ2-1
D gene: .
CDR3 DNA: TGTGCCAGCAGCTTATTCCGGCACAATGAGCAGTTCTTC
CDR3 protein: CASSLFRHNEQFF

V gene: TRBV7-2
clone size: few
J gene: TRBJ1-1
D gene: .
CDR3 DNA: TGTGCCAGCAGCCTTCCAAGGGCCACTGAAGCTTTCTTT
CDR3 protein: CASSLPRATEAFF

V gene: TRBV25-1
clone size: .
J gene: TRBJ1-1
D gene: TRBD1
CDR3 DNA: TGTGCCAGCACAATCGACAGGGATTCTTTCTTT
CDR3 protein: CASTIDRDSFF

V gene: TRBV9
clone size: few
J gene: TRBJ2-7
D gene: .
CDR3 DNA: TGTGCCAGCAGCCCTGTTCACGTGAGCTCCTACGAGCAGTACTTC
CDR3 protein: CASSPVHVSSYEQYF

V gene: TRBV18
clone size: .
J gene: TRBJ2-6
D gene: TRBD1
CDR3 DNA: TGTGCCAGCTCACCACAGGGGACAGGCCTCTCTGGGGCCAACGTCCTGACTTTC
CDR3 protein: CASSPQGTGLSGANVLTF

V gene: TRBV7-9
clone size: many
J gene: TRBJ2-5
D gene: TRBD2
CDR3 DNA: TGTGCCAGCAGCGGGAGCGGGAGCCAAGAGACCCAGTACTTC
CDR3 protein: CASSGSGSQETQYF

V gene: TRBV20-1
clone size: few
J gene: TRBJ1-5
D gene: .
CDR3 DNA: TGCAGTGCTGCGCAACCCCCCCAGCATTTT
CDR3 protein: CSAAQPPQHF

V gene: TRBV4-2
clone size: once
J gene: TRBJ2-4
D gene: .
CDR3 DNA: TGTGCCAGCAGCCAAGTTCAAAACATTCAGTACTTC
CDR3 protein: CASSQVQNIQYF

V gene: TRBV4-3
clone size: .
J gene: TRBJ2-7
D gene: TRBD1
CDR3 DNA: TGCGCCAGCAGCCGGGACAGGAGGGATCGCGAGCAGTACTTC
CDR3 protein: CASSRDRRDREQYF

V gene: TRBV10-3
clone size: .
J gene: TRBJ1-1
D gene: TRBD1
CDR3 DNA: TGTGCCATCAGTGCCCCCCCCGGGACAGGGGCGAACACTGAAGCTTTCTTT
CDR3 protein: CAISAPPGTGANTEAFF

V gene: TRBV27
clone size: few
J gene: TRBJ2-2
D gene: .
CDR3 DNA: TGTGCCAGCAGTTTTAGGACAGTTAACACCGGGGAGCTGTTTTTT
CDR3 protein: CASSFRTVNTGELFF

V gene: TRBV7-2
clone size: few
J gene: TRBJ2-5
D gene: TRBD2
CDR3 DNA: TGTGCCAGCAGAGGGCGGGGGGACCTCGCAGAGACCCAGTACTTC
CDR3 protein: CASRGRGDLAETQYF

V gene: TRBV5-6
clone size: few
J gene: TRBJ1-2
D gene: TRBD1
CDR3 DNA: TGTGCCAGCAGTTATCCGGGACAGCCGAACTATGGCTACACCTTC
CDR3 protein: CASSYPGQPNYGYTF

V gene: TRBV28
clone size: .
J gene: TRBJ1-1
D gene: TRBD1
CDR3 DNA: TGTGCCAGCAGTACGATCAGACAGGGGATGGGGACTGAAGCTTTCTTT
CDR3 protein: CASSTIRQGMGTEAFF

V gene: TRBV29-1
clone size: few
J gene: TRBJ2-5
D gene: .
CDR3 DNA: TGCAGCGTCGAGGGCGGAACCCAGTACTTC
CDR3 protein: CSVEGGTQYF

V gene: TRBV28
clone size: .
J gene: TRBJ1-4
D gene: .
CDR3 DNA: TGTGCCAGCAGGGGGACGGCGAATGAAAAACTGTTTTTT
CDR3 protein: CASRGTANEKLFF

V gene: TRBV9
clone size: few
J gene: TRBJ1-2
D gene: .
CDR3 DNA: TGTGCCAGCAGCTACGGTCCAGGCAGAGCCTATGGCTACACCTTC
CDR3 protein: CASSYGPGRAYGYTF

V gene: TRBV10-2
clone size: .
J gene: TRBJ2-1
D gene: .
CDR3 DNA: TGCGCCAGCATCCGGACGGCGTCCTACAATGAGCAGTTCTTC
CDR3 protein: CASIRTASYNEQFF

V gene: TRBV9
clone size: few
J gene: TRBJ1-2
D gene: TRBD1
CDR3 DNA: TGTGCCAGCAGCGCGAGACAGGGGGACGGCTACACCTTC
CDR3 protein: CASSARQGDGYTF

V gene: TRBV10-3
clone size: few
J gene: TRBJ2-6
D gene: TRBD1
CDR3 DNA: TGTGCCATCAGTGAGGCGACAGGGTCCTCTGGGGCCAACGTCCTGACTTTC
CDR3 protein: CAISEATGSSGANVLTF

V gene: TRBV6-5
clone size: few
J gene: TRBJ2-3
D gene: TRBD1
CDR3 DNA: TGTGCCAGCAGCTCCCCGGGACAGGGGTCAGATACGCAGTATTTT
CDR3 protein: CASSSPGQGSDTQYF

V gene: TRBV19
clone size: few
J gene: TRBJ2-3
D gene: .
CDR3 DNA: TGTGCCAGTAGTTCCCCTCCGGGACACTCCACAGATACGCAGTATTTT
CDR3 protein: CASSSPPGHSTDTQYF

V gene: TRBV6-5
clone size: once
J gene: TRBJ1-4
D gene: .
CDR3 DNA: TGTGCCAGCAGTTACAGGGCCACAACTAATGAAAAACTGTTTTTT
CDR3 protein: CASSYRATTNEKLFF

V gene: TRBV7-2
clone size: few
J gene: TRBJ2-2
D gene: TRBD1
CDR3 DNA: TGTGCCAGAGACAGGGGGCCCACCGGGGAGCTGTTTTTT
CDR3 protein: CARDRGPTGELFF

V gene: TRBV19
clone size: .
J gene: TRBJ2-1
D gene: .
CDR3 DNA: TGTGCCAGTAGTATTCTGGGTTACAATGAGCAGTTCTTC
CDR3 protein: CASSILGYNEQFF

V gene: TRBV28
clone size: few
J gene: TRBJ1-1
D gene: .
CDR3 DNA: TGTGCCAGCAGTCTCCCCAACAGGGTGGCTTTCTTT
CDR3 protein: CASSLPNRVAFF

V gene: TRBV9
clone size: .
J gene: TRBJ2-7
D gene: .
CDR3 DNA: TGTGCCAGCAGCCTCGGACAGACCTACGAGCAGTACTTC
CDR3 protein: CASSLGQTYEQYF

V gene: TRBV19
clone size: .
J gene: TRBJ2-2
D gene: .
CDR3 DNA: TGTGCCAGTAGTCCAACCGAACAGGGCCCCGGGGAGCTGTTTTTT
CDR3 protein: CASSPTEQGPGELFF

V gene: TRBV27
clone size: .
J gene: TRBJ2-7
D gene: TRBD1
CDR3 DNA: TGTGCCAGCAGTCAAGAGGGGACAGCATTTGGCGAGCAGTACTTC
CDR3 protein: CASSQEGTAFGEQYF

V gene: TRBV5-1
clone size: .
J gene: TRBJ2-3
D gene: .
CDR3 DNA: TGCGCCAGCAGCTTGAGTACTATACCAGATACGCAGTATTTT
CDR3 protein: CASSLSTIPDTQYF

V gene: TRBV29-1
clone size: .
J gene: TRBJ2-7
D gene: .
CDR3 DNA: TGCAGCGCGGGGGACGCCCTCACCTACGAGCAGTACTTC
CDR3 protein: CSAGDALTYEQYF

V gene: TRBV4-1
clone size: .
J gene: TRBJ1-6
D gene: .
CDR3 DNA: TGCGCCAGCAGCCAAGATAACGAACCGCCTAATTCACCCCTCCACTTT
CDR3 protein: CASSQDNEPPNSPLHF

V gene: TRBV7-2
clone size: few
J gene: TRBJ2-5
D gene: .
CDR3 DNA: TGTGCCAGCGGGAGCGGTAGGACCCAGTACTTC
CDR3 protein: CASGSGRTQYF

V gene: TRBV9
clone size: few
J gene: TRBJ1-1
D gene: .
CDR3 DNA: TGTGCCAGCAGCGTAGCGTTACCGGGGAACACTGAAGCTTTCTTT
CDR3 protein: CASSVALPGNTEAFF

V gene: TRBV6-5
clone size: few
J gene: TRBJ2-2
D gene: TRBD1
CDR3 DNA: TGTGCCAGCAGAAAGACAGGGCGACTGTTTTTT
CDR3 protein: CASRKTGRLFF

V gene: TRBV18
clone size: few
J gene: TRBJ1-3
D gene: .
CDR3 DNA: TGTGCCAGCTCACCAGGGACGGATATCTCTGGAAACACCATATATTTT
CDR3 protein: CASSPGTDISGNTIYF